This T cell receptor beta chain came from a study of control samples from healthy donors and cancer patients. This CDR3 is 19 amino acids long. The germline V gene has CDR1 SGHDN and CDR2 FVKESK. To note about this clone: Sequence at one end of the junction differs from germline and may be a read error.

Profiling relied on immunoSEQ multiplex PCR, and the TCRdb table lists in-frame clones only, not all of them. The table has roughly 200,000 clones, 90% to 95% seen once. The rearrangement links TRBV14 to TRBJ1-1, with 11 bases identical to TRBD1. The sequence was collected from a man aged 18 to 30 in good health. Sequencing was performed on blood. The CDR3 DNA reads TGTACCAGCAGCCAGAAATTTCCGGGACAGGGGGATATGAACACTGAAGCTTTCTTT. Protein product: CTSSQKFPGQGDMNTEAFF.